What follows are 17 T cell receptor beta chains derived from one specimen sequenced in a study of shared T cell receptors in the human thymus. Sequenced by immunoSEQ multiplex PCR; TCRdb stores in-frame clones only, minus some. The sample contains hundreds of thousands of clones, around 87% of which appear only once. This sample also belongs to another study, concerning human thymus T cells.

The sequencing sample was made of thymocytes. The receptors come from a boy under three years old with a congenital heart defect.

The V call is TRBV7-9, the J call TRBJ2-1; 15 bases align to TRBD2. Losses at the gene ends were 3 bases for V and 7 bases for J; bases not matched to a gene: 4. Germline assignment: CDR1 SEHNR and CDR2 FQNEAQ (reference sequence). The CDR3 is 16 amino acids. CDR3 residues: CASSFLGTSGGNEQFF. The DNA of the CDR3 is TGTGCCAGCAGCTTCCTGGGGACTAGCGGGGGGAATGAGCAGTTCTTC.

This clone was observed a few times. The chain has TRBV18 and TRBJ2-7; 7 bases align to TRBD1. Germline CDR1 and CDR2: KGHSH and LQKENI. V lost 1 base to trimming and J lost 0 bases; unmatched junction nucleotides: 3. The CDR3 spans 15 residues. CDR3 region: CASSPRGTASYEQYF. In DNA, the CDR3 is TGTGCCAGCTCACCACGGGGGACAGCCTCCTACGAGCAGTACTTC.

The chain has TRBV28 and TRBJ1-5, with D possibly TRBD1 on 5 matching bases. Germline loops: CDR1 MDHEN, CDR2 SYDVKM. V shed 5 bases and J shed 5 bases, with 19 bases lying between them. This CDR3 comprises 16 residues. CDR3 bases: TGTGCCAGCAGTCTCCTCCCCACGGGGGTGGATCAGCCCCAGCATTTT. Translation gives CASSLLPTGVDQPQHF.

To note about this clone: This same CDR3 is encoded by further DNA sequences in the sample. The gene calls are TRBV18 and TRBJ2-1; 12 positions match TRBD2. The CDR3 spans 15 residues. V was clipped by 3 bases and J by 3 bases; unmatched bases: 0. The germline V gene has CDR1 KGHSH and CDR2 LQKENI. CDR3 nucleotides: TGTGCCAGCTCACCGGGACTAGCGGGCTACAATGAGCAGTTCTTC. This sequence encodes CASSPGLAGYNEQFF.

This clone was counted between two and nine times. The J gene is TRBJ2-7, the V gene TRBV7-9, with TRBD2 as a possible D gene (5 bases). The length of the CDR3 is 14 residues. Germline V lookup: CDR1 SEHNR, CDR2 FQNEAQ (reference sequence). V gave up 5 bases and J gave up 0 bases, with 11 bases separating them. DNA of the CDR3: TGTGCCAGCAGCCCCGCCCGGGACTCCTACGAGCAGTACTTC. Translated, it gives CASSPARDSYEQYF. The full variable domain, in which reference TRBV7-9 and TRBJ2-7 provide the parts outside the CDR3, is DTGVSQNPRHKITKRGQNVTFRCDPISEHNRLYWYRQTLGQGPEFLTYFQNEAQLEKSRLLSDRFSAERPKGSFSTLEIQRTEQGDSAMYLCASSPARDSYEQYFGPGTRLTVT.

The chain combines TRBV7-2 with TRBJ2-7, with no clear D. The CDR3 consists of 16 residues. Trimming stripped 2 bases from V and 3 bases from J, with 17 bases between. Germline V gives CDR1 SGHTA, CDR2 FQGNSA. The CDR3 reads CASSLKAPTFIYEQYF. The CDR3, as DNA: TGTGCCAGCAGCTTAAAAGCACCCACCTTTATCTACGAGCAGTACTTC.

This clone was observed a single time. The V call is TRBV19, the J call TRBJ1-5, with a tentative D call TRBD1 (5 bases). Germline loops: CDR1 LNHDA, CDR2 SQIVND (reference sequence). The CDR3 has 14 residues. Trimming cost V 7 bases and J 0 bases, with 10 bases left between them. The CDR3 here is CASKGRISNQPQHF. CDR3 coding DNA: TGTGCCAGTAAGGGGCGGATTAGCAATCAGCCCCAGCATTTT.

The genes are TRBV4-1 and TRBJ1-5; no clear D. Germline CDR1 reads MGHRA; CDR2 reads YSYEKL. V was shortened by 1 base and J by 3 bases, with 10 bases between the two germline ends. CDR3 length equals 15 residues. The CDR3 DNA sequence: TGCGCCAGCAGCCAAGCCGACCAGGCCAATCAGCCCCAGCATTTT. It yields the protein CASSQADQANQPQHF.

The chain carries TRBV7-6 and TRBJ1-4; 8 nucleotides align to TRBD1. The CDR3 has 15 residues. V shed 5 bases and J 7 bases; nucleotides not matched to a gene: 9. Germline V gene sequence: CDR1 SGHVS, CDR2 FNYEAQ. CDR3 nucleotide sequence: TGTGCCAGCAGCACCGGGACAGGAGAGGTTGAAAAACTGTTTTTT. It yields the protein CASSTGTGEVEKLFF.

This clone was seen a single time. The chain joins TRBV5-6 to TRBJ1-4; weak D call: TRBD1 (6 bases). The V and J ends lost 2 bases and 6 bases respectively, with 20 bases between them. CDR3 size: 17 residues. Per the germline V gene, CDR1 is SGHDT and CDR2 is YYEEEE. The CDR3 DNA reads as TGTGCCAGCAGCTTATACGACAGGCGCCCACCGGATGAAAAACTGTTTTTT. This gives the protein CASSLYDRRPPDEKLFF.

The DNA for the CDR3 is TGTGCCTGGAGTGTACTTGGTCGGGACAGCTACGAGCAGTACTTC. Protein: CAWSVLGRDSYEQYF. The rearrangement joins TRBV30 to TRBJ2-7, with 7 bases matching TRBD1. The CDR3 totals 15 residues. The germline V gene has CDR1 GTSNPN and CDR2 SVGIG (reference sequence). Trimming took 0 bases from V and 3 from J; bases not matched to a gene: 8.

This clone was detected only once. This chain uses TRBV27 with TRBJ1-1; 9 nucleotides line up with TRBD1. The CDR3 covers 17 residues. Germline CDR1 reads MNHEY; CDR2 reads SMNVEV (reference sequence). The junction had 11 bases not matched to a gene; V was cut back by 5 bases and J by 1 base. In DNA, the CDR3 is TGTGCCAGCAGTAGCCGGACAGGGGACCAGAGGAACACTGAAGCTTTCTTT. Its translation: CASSSRTGDQRNTEAFF.

The J gene is TRBJ1-6, the V gene TRBV5-1; 7 bases are a match to TRBD1. Germline V gene sequence: CDR1 SGHRS, CDR2 YFSETQ. V trimming: 0 bases; J trimming: 6 bases; junction bases outside the gene matches: 9. This CDR3 contains 17 residues. CDR3 coding DNA: TGCGCCAGCAGCTTGGAAGTCGAAGGGGGCCGTAATTCACCCCTCCACTTT. Encoded protein: CASSLEVEGGRNSPLHF.

This chain links TRBV27 with TRBJ2-7, with 12 bases aligning to TRBD2. The CDR3 length is 20 residues. Germline trimming cut 4 bases from V and 3 bases from J; bases unmatched to any gene: 19. CDR1 and CDR2 from the germline V gene are MNHEY and SMNVEV (reference sequence). The CDR3 loop is CASSSSFTGGTSGPYYEQYF. CDR3 DNA: TGTGCCAGCAGTTCCTCATTTACGGGTGGGACTAGCGGGCCATACTACGAGCAGTACTTC.

V and J are TRBV28 and TRBJ2-2; a possible D gene is TRBD2 (5 bases). V lost 3 bases, J lost 3 bases, and 20 bases lay in between. Germline-derived CDR1 and CDR2 are MDHEN and SYDVKM. The CDR3 consists of 18 residues. The CDR3 DNA follows: TGTGCCAGCAGTTTTAGCCACCTGAGCACAGCGGACACCGGGGAGCTGTTTTTT. Translated: CASSFSHLSTADTGELFF. The variable domain in full, completed from reference TRBV28 and TRBJ2-2, reads DVKVTQSSRYLVKRTGEKVFLECVQDMDHENMFWYRQDPGLGLRLIYFSYDVKMKEKGDIPEGYSVSREKKERFSLILESASTNQTSMYLCASSFSHLSTADTGELFFGEGSRLTVL.

The V gene is TRBV14, the J gene TRBJ1-1; D gene ambiguous. The CDR3 sequence is 12 residues long. Germline CDR1 reads SGHDN; CDR2 reads FVKESK. The V end was cut by 0 bases, the J end by 10 bases, with 9 bases between. The chain's CDR3 is CASSQDSEGAFF. The CDR3 DNA reads TGTGCCAGCAGCCAAGATAGTGAGGGAGCTTTCTTT.

This clone was picked up a small number of times. Other DNA sequences within the sample encode an identical CDR3. This sequence joins TRBV5-1 and TRBJ2-7; D is possibly TRBD1 (5 bases). Per germline, CDR1 SGHRS and CDR2 YFSETQ. Trimming took off 0 bases at V and 1 base at J, with 8 bases between the two ends. This CDR3 has 14 residues. The CDR3 protein is CASSLEGRSYEQYF. CDR3 nucleotides: TGCGCCAGCAGCTTGGAGGGGCGGTCCTACGAGCAGTACTTC.